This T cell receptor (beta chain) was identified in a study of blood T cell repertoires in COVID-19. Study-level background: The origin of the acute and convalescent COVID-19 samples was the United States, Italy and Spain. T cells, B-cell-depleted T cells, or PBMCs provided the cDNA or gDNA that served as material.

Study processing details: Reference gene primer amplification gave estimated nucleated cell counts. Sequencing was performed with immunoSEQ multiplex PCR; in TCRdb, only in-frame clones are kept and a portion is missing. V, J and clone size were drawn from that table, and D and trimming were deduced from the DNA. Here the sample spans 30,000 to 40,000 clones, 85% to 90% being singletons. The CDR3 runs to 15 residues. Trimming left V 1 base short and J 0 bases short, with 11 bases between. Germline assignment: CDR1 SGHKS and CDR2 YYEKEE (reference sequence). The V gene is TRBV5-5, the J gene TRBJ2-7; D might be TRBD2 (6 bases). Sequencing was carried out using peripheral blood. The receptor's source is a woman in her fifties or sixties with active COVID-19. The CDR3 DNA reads TGTGCCAGCAGCTTGCGGGGGACGAGCTCCTACGAGCAGTACTTC. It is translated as CASSLRGTSSYEQYF.